The source of this T cell receptor beta chain is a study of beta chain features in type 1 diabetes. Turning to the study itself: Regarding age, gender and cell yields, patients proved similar to healthy donors.

Via CD45RO/CCR7/CD25/CD127/CD95/CD27, cells of the CD4+ naive, central memory, regulatory and stem cell-like memory subsets were sorted. The entirety of the isolated RNA underwent reverse transcription, so expressed TCRB transcripts were sequenced. Here immunoSEQ multiplex PCR was the method, and the copy in TCRdb shows in-frame clones only, minus some. The repertoire consists of around 430,000 clones, with around 30% occurring once and the leading ten covering more than 0.055%. The V segment lost 6 bases and the J segment 4 bases; nucleotides outside the gene matches: 13. CDR1 and CDR2 from the germline V gene are GTSNPN and SVGIG (reference sequence). The CDR3 loop spans 15 amino acids.

The sample was naive CD4+ T cells from blood. The chain has TRBV30 and TRBJ2-7; 9 nucleotides line up with TRBD2. The receptor was derived from a man younger than 35 in good health. The CDR3 region is CACRTGTSMGYEQYF. The CDR3, as DNA: TGTGCCTGTCGAACCGGGACTAGCATGGGGTACGAGCAGTACTTC.